This T cell receptor beta chain stems from a study of low-dose radiotherapy and immunotherapy resistance in tumors. For the study at large: Once cycle 1 day 1 began, patients took oral aspirin 300 mg daily for four cycles.

In its sample, this clonotype was seen a few times. V was pared by 3 bases and J by 6 bases, with 4 bases of the junction left unmatched. The CDR3 is 16 residues long. CDR1 KGHSH and CDR2 LQKENI come from the germline V gene. Alpha and beta chains were covered, as first-strand cDNA relied on TRAV- and TRBV-specific primers. TCRs were amplified for approximately 21 PCR cycles with a constant-region primer and V-primer adapter. TCRdb re-derived calls from the reads in MiXCR, one entry per CDR3 protein. The sample consists of around 13,000 distinct CDR3 sequences, 60% of them appearing once. The TCR was taken from a human donor with advanced metastatic prostate, ovarian, gallbladder or colorectal cancer (not recorded which). This table probably holds off-target reads from a library built for another chain. This sequence joins TRBV18 and TRBJ2-1; 14 bases match TRBD2. CDR3 sequence: CASSPPGTSGSNEQFF. The CDR3 bases are TGTGCCAGCTCACCTCCCGGGACTAGCGGGAGCAATGAGCAGTTCTTC.